One sample yielded the 7 T cell receptor beta chains listed below, sequenced in a study of patients and donors after allogeneic stem cell transplantation. MiXCR, applied by TCRdb to the RT-PCR reads, yields one record per CDR3 protein. The sample consists of roughly 960,000 distinct CDR3 sequences, roughly 18% of them appearing once. Sequenced: blood, either unsorted or a sorted T cell fraction (not recorded which). These receptors originate from a human donor who was either an allogeneic HSCT recipient or a stem cell or donor lymphocyte infusion donor (not recorded which). It is not recorded whose cells these are; they may come from a transplant donor.

The J gene is TRBJ2-7, the V gene TRBV15; tentative D call: TRBD2 (6 bases). V shed 0 bases and J shed 1 base, with 13 bases lying between them. CDR3 length equals 16 residues. The germline gives CDR1 LNHNV, CDR2 YYDKDF (reference sequence). CDR3 bases: TGTGCCACCAGCAGAGATGCGGGAAGACGGTCCTACGAGCAGTACTTC. Encoded protein: CATSRDAGRRSYEQYF.

The J gene is TRBJ2-1, the V gene TRBV3-1; TRBD1 is a possible D gene (6 bases). This CDR3 comprises 12 residues. V shed 6 bases and J shed 8 bases, with 11 bases lying between them. In germline, CDR1 is LGHDT, CDR2 YNNKEL (reference sequence). DNA of the CDR3: TGTGCCAGCAGGGGGGCCGGCGATGAGCAGTTCTTC. Its protein is CASRGAGDEQFF.

V and J are TRBV5-1 and TRBJ2-7; weak D call: TRBD2 (5 bases). V was pared by 4 bases and J by 3 bases, with 20 bases between. Germline values: CDR1 SGHRS, CDR2 YFSETQ. There are 16 residues in the CDR3. CDR3 sequence (DNA): TGCGCCAGCAGCCCAAACCTAGCTGGAGCCAACTACGAGCAGTACTTC. Encoded protein: CASSPNLAGANYEQYF.

The chain has TRBV4-1 and TRBJ2-1; TRBD2 matches 9 bases. V shed 3 bases and J 8 bases; nucleotides not matched to a gene: 11. Germline assignment: CDR1 MGHRA and CDR2 YSYEKL. The CDR3 covers 16 residues. The CDR3 region has the DNA TGCGCCAGCAGCCACCACCTAGCGGGGACGCGCGATGAGCAGTTCTTC. The encoded protein is CASSHHLAGTRDEQFF.

This clonotype was seen only a few times. The CDR3 coding sequence is TGCAGCGTTGGTCTTCGGCCCCCAGATACGCAGTATTTT. Its translation is CSVGLRPPDTQYF. The chain couples TRBV29-1 to TRBJ2-3, with D hard to call. V was trimmed by 4 bases and J by 4 bases, leaving 12 bases between them. The germline V gene encodes CDR1 SQVTM and CDR2 ANQGSEA. This CDR3 spans 13 amino acids.

This clonotype has just a few counts. The V and J genes are TRBV20-1 and TRBJ2-7; TRBD2 aligns across 9 bases. This CDR3 has 16 amino acids. The V gene's germline CDR1 is DFQATT and CDR2 SNEGSKA (reference sequence). Trimming removed 0 bases from V and 0 bases from J; junction bases left unmatched: 6. The CDR3 DNA reads as TGCAGTGCTAGAGATCCAGCGGGAGGATTCTCCTACGAGCAGTACTTC. Translating gives CSARDPAGGFSYEQYF.

V and J are TRBV20-1 and TRBJ2-7, with unresolved D. The CDR3 has 14 residues. V was pared by 6 bases and J by 3 bases, with 18 bases between. Per germline, CDR1 DFQATT and CDR2 SNEGSKA (reference sequence). In DNA form, the CDR3 reads TGCAGTGCCTCCTCCAGCGAGTCTTACTACGAGCAGTACTTC. It translates to CSASSSESYYEQYF.